One sample yielded the 3 T cell receptor beta chains listed below, sequenced in a study of human T cells and chemical hapten exposure. One entry per CDR3 protein, called by TCRdb with MiXCR from the RACE reads. Of about 380,000 distinct CDR3 sequences listed, 5.1% are singletons. As to time point: pre-sensitization, week 0. The treatment here: therapeutic diphenylcyclopropenone sensitization with weekly scalp DPC. Sample: whole blood, taken in connection with sensitization to the hapten diphenylcyclopropenone (DPC). These receptors originate from a woman between 50 and 59 years old with alopecia areata. Some clones in this sample may be carry-over from other donors' samples.

This clonotype has a handful of counts. The rearrangement links TRBV15 to TRBJ1-3; D is ambiguous. From germline, CDR1 is LNHNV and CDR2 YYDKDF (reference sequence). This CDR3 spans 16 amino acids. V lost 1 base to trimming and J lost 2 bases, with 12 bases between them. CDR3 DNA: TGTGCCACCAGCAGAGGATTCGGTGAGGCTGGAAACACCATATATTTT. Translation: CATSRGFGEAGNTIYF.

This clonotype was found many times. The chain employs TRBV12-5 and TRBJ2-1; TRBD2 aligns across 10 bases. CDR3 length: 17 amino acids. Germline V gene lookup returns CDR1 LGHNT and CDR2 FRNRAP. The V and J ends lost 7 bases and 0 bases, in that order; junction bases with no gene match: 9. The DNA of the CDR3 is TGTGCTAGTGTAGCGGGGGGTCGAGATCGCTCCTACAATGAGCAGTTCTTC. Translation: CASVAGGRDRSYNEQFF.

Only a few counts were recorded for this clonotype. The V gene is TRBV12-3 or TRBV12-4, the J gene TRBJ1-3, with D maybe TRBD1 (5 bases). V lost 10 bases, J lost 0 bases, and 10 bases lay in between. The CDR3 contains 13 residues. The DNA of the CDR3 is TGTGCCAACCAGAGGGGCTCTGGAAACACCATATATTTT. Translation: CANQRGSGNTIYF.